Listed below are T cell receptor beta chains from one sample, sequenced in a study of blood T cell repertoires in COVID-19. TCRdb keeps only in-frame clones here, not all; method: immunoSEQ multiplex PCR. The sample consists of 120,000 or so clones, about 81% of them appearing once. The sequencing sample was made of peripheral blood. The receptors derive from a woman in her forties or fifties with acute or convalescent COVID-19. The CDR3 runs from the conserved cysteine through the conserved F or W. Each record gives: V gene, clone size, D gene, J gene, CDR3 protein, CDR3 DNA. A D gene is named only where the DNA matches it firmly. The size field is filled for only some rows; it gives once, few, many or a size class.

>TRBV5-1|NA|TRBD2|TRBJ2-1
CASSWTSGRAYNEQFF
TGCGCCAGCAGCTGGACTAGCGGGAGGGCCTACAATGAGCAGTTCTTC
>TRBV4-1|NA|TRBD2|TRBJ2-5
CASSQDKLAGFLQETQYF
TGCGCCAGCAGCCAAGATAAACTAGCGGGATTCCTCCAAGAGACCCAGTACTTC
>TRBV3-1/TRBV3-2|NA|NA|TRBJ1-3
CASSRTKGGQFSSGNTIYF
TGTGCCAGCAGCCGCACCAAGGGTGGACAGTTTAGCTCTGGAAACACCATATATTTT
>TRBV2|NA|TRBD1|TRBJ1-4
CASRGQNEKLFF
TGTGCCAGCAGGGGACAGAATGAAAAACTGTTTTTT
>TRBV25-1|NA|NA|TRBJ2-3
CASSEGGSTDTQYF
TGTGCCAGCAGTGAGGGGGGAAGCACAGATACGCAGTATTTT
>TRBV11-2|NA|NA|TRBJ1-1
CASRTSWGGTEAFF
TGTGCCAGCAGGACGAGTTGGGGGGGCACTGAAGCTTTCTTT
>TRBV5-6|NA|NA|TRBJ1-4
CASSLVSGLYNEKLFF
TGTGCCAGCAGCTTGGTATCGGGATTGTATAATGAAAAACTGTTTTTT
>TRBV19|NA|TRBD1|TRBJ1-6
CASSMKTGFNSPLHF
TGTGCCAGTAGTATGAAGACAGGGTTTAATTCACCCCTCCACTTT
>TRBV27|NA|TRBD2|TRBJ2-7
CASSRAGTKFYEQYF
TGTGCCAGCAGTCGAGCGGGAACCAAATTCTACGAGCAGTACTTC
>TRBV28|NA|TRBD2|TRBJ2-3
CASSLVVAGGTDTQYF
TGTGCCAGCAGTTTAGTGGTAGCGGGAGGCACAGATACGCAGTATTTT
>TRBV18|NA|NA|TRBJ2-2
CASSKDTPTGELFF
TGTGCCAGCTCAAAAGACACACCCACCGGGGAGCTGTTTTTT
>TRBV30|NA|NA|TRBJ1-6
CAWSEGVPLHF
TGTGCCTGGAGTGAGGGGGTACCCCTCCACTTT
>TRBV6-2/TRBV6-3|NA|TRBD1|TRBJ1-2
CASSYSRSQGDNYGYTF
TGTGCCAGCAGTTACTCCCGATCCCAGGGGGATAACTATGGCTACACCTTC
>TRBV14|NA|NA|TRBJ1-1
CASSQEGTGISEAFF
TGTGCCAGCAGCCAAGAAGGAACGGGGATCTCTGAAGCTTTCTTT
>TRBV5-4|few|NA|TRBJ2-3
CASSLGLAGDTQYF
TGTGCCAGCAGCTTGGGACTCGCCGGGGATACGCAGTATTTT
>TRBV15|NA|NA|TRBJ1-5
CATSDQGILYSNQPQHF
TGTGCCACCAGCGATCAGGGGATCCTTTATAGCAATCAGCCCCAGCATTTT
>TRBV6-2/TRBV6-3|NA|TRBD1|TRBJ1-1
CASSQGRAGRQGAEAFF
TGTGCCAGCAGCCAGGGCCGCGCGGGAAGGCAGGGGGCTGAAGCTTTCTTT
>TRBV5-1|NA|TRBD1|TRBJ2-3
CASSGQGLTDTQYF
TGCGCCAGCAGTGGACAGGGGTTGACAGATACGCAGTATTTT
>TRBV19|NA|NA|TRBJ1-4
CASSRDLGGDEKLFF
TGTGCCAGTAGTAGAGACCTCGGGGGAGACGAAAAACTGTTTTTT
>TRBV7-9|many|TRBD1|TRBJ2-3
CASSFLLWTGVGDTQYF
TGTGCCAGCAGCTTCCTTCTGTGGACAGGGGTTGGAGATACGCAGTATTTT
>TRBV5-1|NA|NA|TRBJ1-1
CASSWGTSNTEAFF
TGCGCCAGCAGCTGGGGGACATCGAACACTGAAGCTTTCTTT
>TRBV27|NA|TRBD1|TRBJ1-5
CASSGEQGFQPQHF
TGTGCCAGCAGTGGAGAACAGGGGTTTCAGCCCCAGCATTTT
>TRBV14|once|NA|TRBJ2-3
CASSPYTDTQYF
TGTGCCAGCAGCCCTTACACAGATACGCAGTATTTT
>TRBV3-1/TRBV3-2|NA|NA|TRBJ1-3
CASSRDSSPIYF
TGTGCCAGCAGCCGCGACAGTTCTCCCATATATTTT
>TRBV5-1|NA|TRBD1|TRBJ1-6
CASNEGQGVYNSPLHF
TGCGCCAGCAATGAAGGACAGGGGGTCTATAATTCACCCCTCCACTTT
>TRBV13|NA|TRBD2|TRBJ2-3
CASSFSGDSGRAWVTDTQYF
TGTGCCAGCAGCTTCTCGGGAGATAGCGGGAGGGCCTGGGTCACAGATACGCAGTATTTT
>TRBV28|NA|NA|TRBJ1-2
CASSWSDNYGYTF
TGTGCCAGCAGTTGGTCAGATAACTATGGCTACACCTTC
>TRBV27|NA|TRBD2|TRBJ2-2
CASMASGGAPGELFF
TGTGCCAGCATGGCTAGCGGGGGGGCTCCCGGGGAGCTGTTTTTT
>TRBV5-6|NA|TRBD1|TRBJ2-1
CASSPFGQGSSYNEQFF
TGTGCCAGCAGCCCATTCGGACAGGGGAGCTCCTACAATGAGCAGTTCTTC
>TRBV5-1|NA|TRBD2|TRBJ2-7
CASSPRTSGFYEQYF
TGCGCCAGCAGCCCCAGGACTAGCGGATTCTACGAGCAGTACTTC
>TRBV29-1|once|NA|TRBJ2-3
CSVVGFPGPATDTQYF
TGCAGCGTTGTGGGTTTTCCAGGCCCTGCCACAGATACGCAGTATTTT
>TRBV6-1|NA|TRBD1|TRBJ1-5
CASSVPTQGIWSNQPQHF
TGTGCCAGCAGTGTCCCGACACAGGGGATCTGGAGCAATCAGCCCCAGCATTTT
>TRBV19|NA|TRBD2|TRBJ2-2
CASSPTSGGMTGELFF
TGTGCCAGTAGTCCAACTAGCGGGGGCATGACCGGGGAGCTGTTTTTT
>TRBV18|NA|NA|TRBJ1-1
CASSQSGGRNTEAFF
TGTGCCAGCTCACAATCCGGGGGGCGTAACACTGAAGCTTTCTTT
>TRBV2|NA|NA|TRBJ1-1
CASSRQKNTEAFF
TGTGCCAGCTCCCGACAAAAGAACACTGAAGCTTTCTTT
>TRBV12-3/TRBV12-4|NA|NA|TRBJ1-2
CATSGGDYGYTF
TGTGCCACCTCTGGAGGGGACTATGGCTACACCTTC
>TRBV11-2|NA|NA|TRBJ1-2
CASSLTGSDYTF
TGTGCCAGCAGCTTAACAGGGAGTGACTACACCTTC
>TRBV6-1|NA|NA|TRBJ1-3
CASSDGQYSGNTIYF
TGTGCCAGCAGTGATGGACAGTACTCTGGAAACACCATATATTTT
>TRBV28|NA|NA|TRBJ1-1
CASNLDSTNTEAFF
TGTGCCAGCAACCTAGACAGTACAAACACTGAAGCTTTCTTT
>TRBV6-6|NA|TRBD1|TRBJ2-3
CASGNRGRDTQYF
TGTGCCAGCGGCAACAGGGGTAGGGATACGCAGTATTTT
>TRBV7-9|NA|NA|TRBJ2-5
CASSLGAGGTWDETQYF
TGTGCCAGCAGCTTAGGGGCAGGGGGGACCTGGGATGAGACCCAGTACTTC
>TRBV7-2|NA|NA|TRBJ1-2
CASSPRFGYTF
TGTGCCAGCAGCCCGAGATTTGGCTACACCTTC
>TRBV2|NA|TRBD1|TRBJ1-4
CASSDPGQGTNEKLFF
TGTGCCAGCAGTGACCCGGGACAGGGGACTAATGAAAAACTGTTTTTT
>TRBV28|NA|TRBD1|TRBJ2-7
CASSPSDRESRARYEQYF
TGTGCCAGCAGTCCCTCGGACAGGGAAAGCAGAGCACGCTACGAGCAGTACTTC
>TRBV6-4|NA|TRBD1|TRBJ1-6
CASSESPTGDSPLHF
TGTGCCAGCAGTGAATCTCCGACAGGGGATTCACCCCTCCACTTT
>TRBV9|NA|TRBD1|TRBJ1-1
CASSAQGGGLDTEAFF
TGTGCCAGCAGCGCACAGGGGGGCGGACTAGACACTGAAGCTTTCTTT
>TRBV2|once|NA|TRBJ2-5
CASSALAQETQYF
TGTGCCAGCAGTGCGCTAGCTCAAGAGACCCAGTACTTC
>TRBV11-2|NA|NA|TRBJ1-1
CASSLAGLGTEAFF
TGTGCCAGCAGCTTAGCAGGGTTGGGCACTGAAGCTTTCTTT
>TRBV4-1|NA|TRBD1|TRBJ2-1
CASSQGGRGLYNEQFF
TGCGCCAGCAGCCAAGGCGGCAGGGGGCTCTACAATGAGCAGTTCTTC
>TRBV7-6|few|NA|TRBJ2-3
CASSLNLVGSDTQYF
TGTGCCAGCAGCTTAAATTTGGTTGGCTCTGATACGCAGTATTTT
>TRBV24-1|once|TRBD2|TRBJ2-2
CATSDLQSSGRAVDTGELFF
TGTGCCACCAGTGATTTGCAGAGTAGCGGGAGGGCCGTAGACACCGGGGAGCTGTTTTTT